This TCR beta chain comes out of a study of T cells in Graves' hyperthyroidism and ophthalmopathy. Researchers took RNA transcripts and amplified the TCR beta CDR3 regions from them. Carried out on the TCR CDR3, a first-round RT-PCR used the HTBI primer set. TCRdb re-derived calls from the multiplex PCR reads in MiXCR, one entry per CDR3 protein. The data hold about 420,000 distinct CDR3 sequences, with about 15% observed a single time. Germline values: CDR1 SGDLS, CDR2 YYNGEE. This CDR3 contains 16 residues. V gave up 0 bases and J gave up 1 base, with 12 bases separating them. Calling Graves' hyperthyroidism stable meant ophthalmopathy did not progress within 18 months. Subjects aged 18 to 65 presented with newly diagnosed hyperthyroidism of less than 2 months' duration. Exclusion criteria comprised uncontrolled infection, other autoimmune disease, pregnancy or lactation. Over 9 ml of fresh peripheral blood supplied the PBMCs.

The sample comprised blood. The TCR originated in a woman aged 18 to 35 with Graves' hyperthyroidism. The rearrangement uses TRBV9 and TRBJ2-3, with D possibly being TRBD2 (5 bases). The CDR3 bases are TGTGCCAGCAGCGTAGGGGTCGCGGGCGGCACAGATACGCAGTATTTT. Protein product: CASSVGVAGGTDTQYF.